The T cell receptor (beta chain) described here comes from a study of PD-1 blockade in classical Hodgkin lymphoma. Study results and caveats: Compared with baseline, CD4+ but not CD8+ TCR diversity had risen significantly by C4D1. It was reported that newly diagnosed patients had less baseline TCR diversity than healthy donors.

Germline V gene sequence: CDR1 SGHTA, CDR2 FQGTGA. The CDR3 length is 15 residues. Between the trimmed V and J ends, which lost 2 bases and 0 bases, there was a span of 10 bases. The assay was immunoSEQ multiplex PCR, and TCRdb's table has in-frame clones only and misses some. The sample has over 10,000 clones, roughly 77% seen once. A few counts support this clone. Antigen: not known. No patient escaped relapse after autologous stem cell transplantation, and brentuximab vedotin exposure varied. This clonotype was obtained from a human donor with classical Hodgkin lymphoma. The chain employs TRBV7-3 and TRBJ1-1; weak D call: TRBD1 (5 bases). The sequencing used peripheral blood mononuclear cells (PBMCs), collected at baseline. CDR3 in DNA: TGTGCCAGCAGCTTAGGACAAGTAATGAACACTGAAGCTTTCTTT. Protein product: CASSLGQVMNTEAFF.